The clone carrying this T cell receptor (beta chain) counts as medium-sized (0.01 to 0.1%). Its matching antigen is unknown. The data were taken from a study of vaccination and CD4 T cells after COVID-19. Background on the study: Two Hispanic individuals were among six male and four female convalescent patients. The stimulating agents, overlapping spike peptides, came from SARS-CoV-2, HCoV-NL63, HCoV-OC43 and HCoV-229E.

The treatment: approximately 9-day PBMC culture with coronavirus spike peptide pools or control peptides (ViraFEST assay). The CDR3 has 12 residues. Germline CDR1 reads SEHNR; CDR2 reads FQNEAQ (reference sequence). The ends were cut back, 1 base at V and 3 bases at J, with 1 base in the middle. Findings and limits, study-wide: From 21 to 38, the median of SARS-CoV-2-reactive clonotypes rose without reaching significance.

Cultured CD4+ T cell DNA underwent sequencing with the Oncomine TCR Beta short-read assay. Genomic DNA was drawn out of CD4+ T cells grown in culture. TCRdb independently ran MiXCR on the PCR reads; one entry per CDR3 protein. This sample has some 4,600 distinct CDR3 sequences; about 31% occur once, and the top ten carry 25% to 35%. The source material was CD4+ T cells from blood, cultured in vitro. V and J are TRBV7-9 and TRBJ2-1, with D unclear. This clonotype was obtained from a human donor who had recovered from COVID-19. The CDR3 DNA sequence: TGTGCCAGCAGCTTAGACTACAATGAGCAGTTCTTC. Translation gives CASSLDYNEQFF.